This T cell receptor (beta chain) stems from a study of beta chain features in type 1 diabetes (dated by TCRdb to the late 2010s). For the study in its entirety: Mean age, gender distribution, total cell number and subset yield were not different between patients and healthy donors. Regulatory and stem cell-like memory subsets were obtained from only 8 patients and about eight healthy donors, while naive and central memory subsets were obtained from all 30 or so donors. A total of roughly 110 million sorted cells were examined across all samples, and the number of cells per subset was strongly correlated with RNA yield. In the study, recently diagnosed type 1 diabetes patients and matched healthy donors were compared on the TCRB repertoires of their sorted circulating CD4+ T cell subsets. Broad study findings and their caveats: Only small numbers of individuals were included in the HLA sub-analyses, which left unresolved whether HLA type had any influence on TCRB rearrangement. A moderate but significant shortening of TCRB CDR3 length was observed in type 1 diabetes patients in all four CD4+ subsets. Patients with type 1 diabetes made fewer insertions and deleted more nucleotides at VDJ recombination sites, implying thymic rearrangement abnormalities. Because cDNA rather than genomic DNA was sequenced, highly expressing activated cells could have been over-represented, although no difference in activation and CD3 levels was found between groups. Shorter templates might be favored by PCR, yet because patient and control samples were amplified and corrected together, any such skew would affect both groups equally. Naive, central memory and regulatory TCRB repertoires appeared more similar among patients than among healthy donors.

V is pared back by 0 bases and J by 6 bases, with 18 bases lying between the germline termini. Taken from the germline V gene, the CDR1 and CDR2 loops are SGHRS and YFSETQ. Including cysteine and phenylalanine, the CDR3 has 16 amino acids. Just the 48-base CDR3 DNA is kept, in frame starting at base 1. Note on this clone: It has no known antigen specificity. It has no much larger one-base neighbor in the sample; base qualities were not kept.

A single peripheral blood draw of about 120 mL on average was collected from each donor into heparinised tubes. Naive, central memory, regulatory and stem cell-like memory CD4+ T cells were sorted on a BD FACSAria II using a panel including CD45RO, CCR7, CD25, CD127, CD95 and CD27. Purity was above 95% for every sorted population. PBMCs were separated immediately by Lymphoprep density gradient centrifugation and were stained directly, without being cultured. So that batch effects would be minimized, each experiment stained and sorted samples in pairs, pairing one healthy donor with one patient. The entire isolated RNA was reverse transcribed using the High Capacity cDNA Reverse Transcription Kit, and thus expressed TCRB transcripts were sequenced. Deep immunoSEQ sequencing was applied to naive, central memory and regulatory T cell samples, giving an average of roughly 3.5 million total reads per sample. Sorted cells were lysed in RLT buffer, and RNA was extracted using DNase-treated RNeasy Micro or Mini kits according to cell number. Each cell subset was processed separately to prevent cross-contamination, with patient and healthy donor samples processed together. The immunoSEQ multiplex PCR was used to amplify TCRB sequences from cDNA, yielding 87-bp fragments that span the CDR3 region. Amplicons were sequenced on the Illumina HiSeq platform. The published analysis was carried out like this. Synthetic template baselines were used to correct PCR bias computationally, reads within Hamming distance 2 were collapsed, and singletons that could not be merged were discarded. By aligning reads against IMGT, V, D and J genes, CDR3 length, and insertions or deletions at six rearrangement sites were assigned. Clonotype counts were normalized to sorted cell number within each subset before computing true diversity and Gini coefficients with the tcR R package. The overlap coefficient, calculated on TCRB nucleotide sequences, was used to measure repertoire sharing. Out-of-frame TCRB sequences from naive cells were analyzed as a proxy for the pre-selection repertoire. Not all clones reach the TCRdb copy of this immuneACCESS table, which keeps in-frame sequences only. Checked studies attribute under half of the gap to unresolved V genes and leave the rest unexplained. For V, J and clone size, that table is used; D and trimming come from the DNA. The sample records hundreds of thousands of clones, roughly 11% of which are singletons. The top ten constitute about 0.042% of the sample.

Recombination connected TRBV5-1 to TRBJ1-2; a tentative D call is TRBD1 (6 bases match). This receptor was obtained from a woman aged 18-29 years in good health. Sequenced input: naive CD4+ T cells from blood. This specimen's cell subset or site label, per the study, means: true naive CD4+ T cells. The CDR3 protein sequence reads: CASSLAGARYGNGYTF. The nucleotide sequence reads TGCGCCAGCAGCTTGGCAGGGGCACGGTATGGGAATGGCTACACCTTC.